This TCR beta chain was documented in a study of OX40 agonist ivuxolimab in advanced cancers. Regarding this clone: Antigen: not known.

The assay was immunoSEQ multiplex PCR, and TCRdb's table has in-frame clones only and misses some. Here the sample spans about 140,000 clones, about 93% being singletons. V gave up 5 bases and J gave up 0 bases; unmatched junction bases: 6. The germline CDR1 and CDR2 sequences are SGHTA and FQGNSA. The CDR3 is 15 residues long. Points from the study as a whole: It was also the case that some nonresponders had low normalized T-cell clonal expansion.

The source material was CD4+ or CD8+ T cells sorted from blood, sampled in a trial of the OX40 agonist ivuxolimab. This TCR derives from an adult with an advanced solid tumor such as melanoma, head and neck, liver or kidney cancer. The rearrangement links TRBV7-2 to TRBJ1-1; 7 nucleotides match TRBD1. CDR3 bases: TGTGCCAGCAGCCCCCAACAGGGGATGAACACTGAAGCTTTCTTT. Translation gives CASSPQQGMNTEAFF.